A selection of T cell receptor beta chains follows, all from one sample in a study of shared clonotypes between healthy human individuals. TCRdb's table, derived via immunoSEQ multiplex PCR, lists solely in-frame clones and lacks some. The sample holds 550,000 to 850,000 clones; under 80% are singletons and the top ten take about 1.7%. Sequencing was performed on memory CD4+ T cells sorted from blood. The receptors shown here come from a woman in her thirties in good health. CDR3s include the opening cysteine and the closing phenylalanine or tryptophan. The order of the fields is V gene, J gene, D gene, clone size, CDR3 protein, CDR3 DNA. D genes are given only for firm matches. The size field is filled for only some rows; it gives once, few, many or a size class.

TRBV6-6	TRBJ1-1	TRBD1	few	CASRQGGTEAFF	TGTGCCAGCCGACAGGGTGGGACTGAAGCTTTCTTT
TRBV29-1	TRBJ1-2	NA	NA	CSVETQGAYGYTF	TGCAGCGTTGAGACTCAGGGAGCCTATGGCTACACCTTC
TRBV28	TRBJ1-5	NA	once	CASNFYRVSNQPQHF	TGTGCCAGCAATTTTTACAGGGTTAGCAATCAGCCCCAGCATTTT
TRBV19	TRBJ2-2	TRBD2	NA	CASTTSGMGTGELFF	TGTGCCAGTACCACTAGCGGGATGGGCACCGGGGAGCTGTTTTTT
TRBV7-3	TRBJ1-3	NA	many	CASSPQNSGNTIYF	TGTGCCAGCAGCCCCCAGAACTCTGGAAACACCATATATTTT
TRBV5-1	TRBJ2-7	NA	NA	CASSSGPPYEQYF	TGCGCCAGCAGCTCGGGGCCTCCCTACGAGCAGTACTTC
TRBV5-6	TRBJ1-1	NA	NA	CASSLDRGMNTEAFF	TGTGCCAGCAGCTTGGATAGGGGTATGAACACTGAAGCTTTCTTT
TRBV6-5	TRBJ2-3	TRBD2	NA	CASTTSGRGDTQYF	TGTGCCAGCACAACCAGCGGGAGGGGAGATACGCAGTATTTT
TRBV6-5	TRBJ2-1	TRBD2	NA	CATLRLAGGGEQFF	TGTGCCACTTTACGATTAGCGGGAGGGGGTGAGCAGTTCTTC
TRBV7-2	TRBJ2-7	NA	NA	CASSLGWKSYEQYF	TGTGCCAGCAGCTTGGGTTGGAAATCCTACGAGCAGTACTTC
TRBV2	TRBJ1-1	TRBD1	NA	CASKPGTGGIVTEAFF	TGTGCCAGCAAGCCGGGGACAGGGGGTATCGTAACTGAAGCTTTCTTT
TRBV27	TRBJ2-7	TRBD2	NA	CASRGLAGGDLEQYF	TGTGCCAGCAGGGGACTAGCGGGAGGAGATCTCGAGCAGTACTTC
TRBV2	TRBJ1-3	TRBD1	once	CASSEQGGLYGNTIYF	TGTGCCAGCAGTGAACAGGGGGGCTTGTATGGAAACACCATATATTTT
TRBV10-3	TRBJ2-7	NA	many	CAISDEVGGQYF	TGTGCCATCAGTGATGAGGTTGGCGGGCAGTACTTC
TRBV18	TRBJ2-1	NA	NA	CASSPAQGNHNEQFF	TGTGCCAGCTCACCCGCGCAGGGGAATCACAATGAGCAGTTCTTC
TRBV19	TRBJ2-2	NA	NA	CASRWGTGELFF	TGTGCCAGTAGATGGGGCACCGGGGAGCTGTTTTTT
TRBV2	TRBJ2-1	TRBD2	NA	CASGGTSGRGNEQFF	TGTGCCAGCGGGGGGACTAGCGGGAGGGGCAATGAGCAGTTCTTC